This TCR beta chain was identified in a study of beta chain features in type 1 diabetes. For the study at large: Patient and healthy donor groups were alike in age, gender and cell yields.

Germline lookup yields CDR1 LNHDA and CDR2 SQIVND (reference sequence). This CDR3 comprises 15 residues. Trimming stripped 5 bases from V and 2 bases from J, with 14 bases between. Notes on this clone: The antigen is undetermined.

General study results and limits: Shortening of TCRB CDR3s, moderate but significant, appeared in all four CD4+ subsets of Type 1 diabetes patients. A greater similarity of naive, central memory and Treg TCRB repertoires was seen among patients than among healthy donors.

The isolated RNA, all of it, was reverse transcribed, so expressed TCRB transcripts were what got sequenced. Profiled with immunoSEQ multiplex PCR; TCRdb holds only in-frame clones, not every one. The data show roughly 250,000 clones, over 9.5% seen once. This TCR was recovered from a young woman in good health. The chain links TRBV19 to TRBJ2-3; D not certain. Sequences were obtained from naive CD4+ T cells from blood. CDR3: CASSSTPHLTDTQYF. The CDR3 DNA sequence: TGTGCCAGTAGTTCGACACCGCACCTCACAGATACGCAGTATTTT.